This T cell receptor (beta chain) was identified in a study of cytomegalovirus exposure and HLA in healthy donors (dated by TCRdb to 2016 to 2017). Regarding the complete study: A later analysis indicated that the 120 validation repertoires were generated on the platform also employed for the approximately 670 repertoires of the first cohort. In addition to the first cohort of 666 subjects, a separate validation cohort of 130 or so different subjects was used. The study aimed to test whether cataloging public T cell receptors could reveal signatures of past pathogen exposure. To predict cytomegalovirus infection status, the study combined high-throughput TCR immunosequencing, statistical association of individual TCRs with disease status, and machine learning.

Libraries were constructed by the immunoSEQ multiplex PCR assay. On the authors' methods: To diagnose cytomegalovirus status from the catalog of TCR beta chain sequences, a statistical classification framework was built. TCRdb took this table from immuneACCESS and kept in-frame rearrangements with V and J called. Such tables lack part of the clones; where checked against another copy, unresolved V genes explain under half of the gap, and the rest is unexplained. The V and J calls and clone size come from that table; D and trimming were worked out from the DNA. The sample table contains about 160,000 clones; only one count was recorded for around 96% of them. About 0.94% of the sample goes to the ten largest clones. A word on this clone: No antigen is known for it. Per-base qualities were not stored, and no clone one base away is much larger.

The CDR3 starts with the cysteine, ends with the phenylalanine, and has 16 residues. Only the CDR3 part of the read is kept: 48 bases, read in frame from the first base. CDR1 and CDR2 are drawn from the germline V gene: KGHSH, LQKENI. The V end gives up 3 bases and the J end 0 bases, leaving 7 bases in the junction not matched to a gene. The donors belonged to the validation cohort of 120 subjects, which was separate from the roughly 700-subject first cohort. On the study overall, not on this receptor specifically: Across donors, most TCR sequences were observed very rarely, whereas some public TCRs were present in many individuals. A later analysis found that TCRs clustered in the first cohort also tended to co-occur in the 120 or so validation repertoires, with more than 90% of cluster scores above 0. It was suggested by the authors that the approach could potentially be generalized to other disease states and immunological phenotypes. Cytomegalovirus status was reported to be diagnosed by the classifier with high specificity and sensitivity in both the original and validation cohorts. A total of about 150 TCR beta chains were listed by the study as associated with cytomegalovirus. In vitro tests confirmed that three of the cytomegalovirus-associated TCR beta chains recognize cytomegalovirus antigens. The validation cohort had no HLA typing available for a later analysis, so co-occurrence within that cohort was assessed over all 120 or so repertoires.

The sequence came from a woman between 18 and 29 years old in good health and CMV-seronegative. The chain links TRBV18 with TRBJ1-2, and TRBD1 matches 7 of the central bases. Specimen: PBMCs. The DNA sequence is as follows: TGTGCCAGCTCACCGGACAGGCGGAGGCCTAACTATGGCTACACCTTC. The encoded protein is CASSPDRRRPNYGYTF.